The clone carrying this T cell receptor (beta chain) was recorded at least ten times. Antigen specificity is unknown. The treatment denotes: PENTA 11 planned treatment interruption arm or continuous ART arm. Naive CD4+ CD45RA+ CD45RO- T cells were FACS-sorted from thawed PBMCs. The data were obtained in a study of HIV-infected children after antiretroviral therapy interruption. Germline V CDR1 and CDR2: SGHAT, FQNNGV. Trimming cost V 8 bases and J 0 bases, with 20 bases left between them. The CDR3 totals 17 residues. Study results and caveats: Naive CD4+ sequences overlapped less between time points once interruption began. The Gini coefficient of naive CD4+ repertoires rose, returning to baseline by 3 years.

A 3' RACE protocol on RNA, with unique molecular identifiers, produced the TCR library. Via MiXCR, TCRdb re-called the 3' RACE reads, giving one row per CDR3 protein. The table has about 89,000 distinct CDR3 sequences, about 7% seen once. Sequenced here: CD45RA+ CD4+ T cells from PBMCs, pooled from several time points, sampled from a donor given antiretroviral therapy, either interrupted or continuous. Regarding subset: naive CD4+ CD45RA+ CD45RO- T cells. The TCR comes from a pool of human donors with HIV. The chain couples TRBV11-2 to TRBJ2-4; a possible D gene is TRBD1 (6 bases). The CDR3 nucleotides read TGTGCCAGCTCAGGACAGAGTTTTATTCTAGCCAAAAACATTCAGTACTTC. Translating it yields CASSGQSFILAKNIQYF.